Presented here are 27 T cell receptor beta chains from one specimen sequenced in a study of T cell responses to AZD1222 COVID-19 vaccine. Sequenced by immunoSEQ multiplex PCR; TCRdb stores in-frame clones only, minus some. Here the sample spans about 160,000 clones, roughly 93% being singletons. The source material was peripheral blood, sampled on day 0 of AZD1222 vaccination. These receptors were obtained from an adult in good health.

The chain recombines TRBV28 with TRBJ1-5; 7 nucleotides match TRBD1. Germline-derived CDR1 and CDR2 are MDHEN and SYDVKM. Trimming at V came to 6 bases and at J to 2 bases, leaving 7 bases not matched to a gene. The CDR3 runs to 15 residues. In nucleotides, the CDR3 is TGTGCCAGCAGACGACAGGGTTCGGGCAATCAGCCCCAGCATTTT. As protein: CASRRQGSGNQPQHF.

This clone was recorded once. The rearrangement joins TRBV23-1 to TRBJ2-1; a weak D match, TRBD1 (5 bases). TRBV23-1 is recorded as an ORF, its role being uncertain. Trimming took off 3 bases at V and 4 bases at J, with 25 bases between the two ends. This CDR3 is built from 19 residues. CDR3 nucleotides: TGCGCCAGCAGTCATTTTAGGCCGTACAGGACACACTTTTACAATGAGCAGTTCTTC. It specifies CASSHFRPYRTHFYNEQFF.

This sequence joins TRBV6-1 and TRBJ2-3; 10 nucleotides agree with TRBD2. Germline V CDR1 and CDR2: MNHNS, SASEGT. The CDR3 covers 17 residues. The J segment lost 1 base and the V segment lost 4 bases, leaving 8 bases of the junction unmatched. Written as DNA, the CDR3 is TGTGCCAGCAGTGTAATAGCCGGGACTAGCGGCACAGATACGCAGTATTTT. It specifies CASSVIAGTSGTDTQYF.

The genes are TRBV3-1 (or the pseudogene TRBV3-2) and TRBJ2-7, with D possibly being TRBD2 (6 bases). Germline lookup yields CDR1 LGHDT and CDR2 YNNKEL (reference sequence). The CDR3 totals 15 residues. V was clipped by 4 bases and J by 6 bases, with 19 bases between them. DNA of the CDR3: TGTGCCAGCAGCCGTCCAGGGACGGGGGAGGTCGAGCAGTACTTC. Residues: CASSRPGTGEVEQYF.

The chain recombines TRBV18 with TRBJ1-5, with D possibly being TRBD1 (5 bases). Germline loops: CDR1 KGHSH, CDR2 LQKENI. This CDR3 comprises 16 residues. Trimming cost V 3 bases and J 1 base, with 13 bases left between them. DNA for the CDR3: TGTGCCAGCTCACCTCGAACGACAGACAGCAATCAGCCCCAGCATTTT. This translates into CASSPRTTDSNQPQHF.

The chain links TRBV19 to TRBJ1-2, with D perhaps TRBD1 (5 bases). Trimming took 6 bases from V and 2 from J, leaving 22 bases between them. The germline V gene encodes CDR1 LNHDA and CDR2 SQIVND (reference sequence). This CDR3 is built from 17 residues. In DNA form, the CDR3 reads TGTGCCAGTAGGGCTGGGACGGCGAATCACTTCAACTATGGCTACACCTTC. Translating gives CASRAGTANHFNYGYTF.

The chain recombines TRBV28 with TRBJ1-1, with 7 nucleotides matching TRBD1. Per germline, CDR1 MDHEN and CDR2 SYDVKM. The CDR3 has 15 amino acids. The ends lost 8 bases at V and 6 bases at J; junction bases unmatched: 15. The DNA for the CDR3 is TGTGCCAGCCTCTCGACAGGGAGGGGACACCCTGAAGCTTTCTTT. Translation: CASLSTGRGHPEAFF.

The J gene is TRBJ1-1, the V gene TRBV7-9; D may be TRBD1 (6 bases). The CDR3 totals 14 residues. Trimming cost V 5 bases and J 0 bases, with 10 bases left between them. The germline CDR1 and CDR2 sequences are SEHNR and FQNEAQ (reference sequence). This chain's CDR3 is CASSHDRLNTEAFF. For the CDR3, the DNA is TGTGCCAGCAGCCATGACAGGCTGAACACTGAAGCTTTCTTT.

The V call is TRBV30, the J call TRBJ2-1; D is ambiguous. The V end was cut by 2 bases, the J end by 0 bases, with 8 bases between. Germline lookup yields CDR1 GTSNPN and CDR2 SVGIG (reference sequence). The CDR3 is 14 residues long. The CDR3 DNA reads TGTGCCTGGAGTCCACCTAGCTCCTACAATGAGCAGTTCTTC. Protein sequence: CAWSPPSSYNEQFF.

The chain employs TRBV2 and TRBJ1-1, with D maybe TRBD1 (6 bases). Per the germline V gene, CDR1 is SNHLY and CDR2 is FYNNEI. The V end lost 6 bases, the J end lost 1 base, and 12 bases lay between the germline ends. The CDR3 length is 14 residues. CDR3 residues: CASRPTGGNTEAFF. CDR3 sequence (DNA): TGTGCCAGCAGGCCGACAGGCGGGAACACTGAAGCTTTCTTT. The full variable domain, its missing parts supplied by reference TRBV2 and TRBJ1-1, is EPEVTQTPSHQVTQMGQEVILRCVPISNHLYFYWYRQILGQKVEFLVSFYNNEISEKSEIFDDQFSVERPDGSNFTLKIRSTKLEDSAMYFCASRPTGGNTEAFFGQGTRLTVV.

This sequence joins TRBV10-2 and TRBJ2-7, with D unresolved. The CDR3 runs to 13 residues. In germline, CDR1 is WSHSY, CDR2 SAAADI. With 7 bases removed from V and 2 bases from J, the gap between germline ends came to 12 bases. The chain's CDR3 is CASTDQGPYEQYF. CDR3 coding DNA: TGCGCCAGCACGGACCAAGGTCCCTACGAGCAGTACTTC.

This chain uses TRBV11-2 with TRBJ1-1; D is unclear. Trimming left V 0 bases short and J 5 bases short, with 10 bases between. CDR1 is SGHAT and CDR2 is FQNNGV in the germline V gene. CDR3 length: 14 residues. The CDR3 nucleotides are TGTGCCAGCAGCTTAGAGGGTAGTCGAACTGAAGCTTTCTTT. This translates into CASSLEGSRTEAFF.

V gene TRBV4-1 combines with J gene TRBJ2-7; TRBD2 aligns across 10 bases. The germline gives CDR1 MGHRA, CDR2 YSYEKL. The J segment lost 4 bases and the V segment lost 4 bases, leaving 7 bases of the junction unmatched. This CDR3 has 15 amino acids. CDR3 residues: CASSPLAGAPYEQYF. The CDR3 DNA is TGCGCCAGCAGCCCCCTAGCGGGGGCACCATACGAGCAGTACTTC.

The chain joins TRBV15 to TRBJ1-4; tentatively, D is TRBD1 (5 bases). The CDR3 loop spans 13 amino acids. The germline gives CDR1 LNHNV, CDR2 YYDKDF (reference sequence). Between the trimmed V and J ends, which lost 2 bases and 8 bases, there was a span of 9 bases. The CDR3 nucleotides read TGTGCCACCAGCAGACAGGGAAGGGAAAAACTGTTTTTT. Translated, it gives CATSRQGREKLFF. Full variable domain (missing parts from reference TRBV15 and TRBJ1-4): DAMVIQNPRYQVTQFGKPVTLSCSQTLNHNVMYWYQQKSSQAPKLLFHYYDKDFNNEADTPDNFQSRRPNTSFCFLDIRSPGLGDTAMYLCATSRQGREKLFFGSGTQLSVL.

The chain uses TRBV5-1 and TRBJ2-7, with 10 bases aligning to TRBD1. The CDR3 contains 14 residues. The V and J ends lost 0 bases and 3 bases, in that order; junction bases with no gene match: 0. CDR1 and CDR2 from the germline V gene are SGHRS and YFSETQ. CDR3 nucleotides: TGCGCCAGCAGCTTGGGGACAGGGGGCTACGAGCAGTACTTC. Translation: CASSLGTGGYEQYF.

The rearrangement joins TRBV2 to TRBJ1-1; the D is unclear. V was trimmed by 6 bases and J by 1 base, leaving 9 bases between them. The germline CDR1 and CDR2 sequences are SNHLY and FYNNEI. The length of the CDR3 is 13 residues. The CDR3 DNA is TGTGCCAGCAGAGCGGATACGAACACTGAAGCTTTCTTT. Protein product: CASRADTNTEAFF.

The chain combines TRBV3-1 (or the pseudogene TRBV3-2) with TRBJ2-1; TRBD2 might be the D (5 bases). Germline V gives CDR1 LGHDT, CDR2 YNNKEL (reference sequence). V shed 1 base and J shed 4 bases, with 5 bases lying between them. CDR3 length equals 13 residues. CDR3 in amino acids: CASSQGTYNEQFF. The CDR3 DNA reads as TGTGCCAGCAGCCAAGGGACTTACAATGAGCAGTTCTTC.

V gene TRBV4-1 combines with J gene TRBJ2-5; 8 bases map to TRBD2. From germline, CDR1 is MGHRA and CDR2 YSYEKL. The CDR3 contains 13 residues. The V and J ends lost 6 bases and 3 bases, in that order; junction bases with no gene match: 3. This CDR3 is CASRRGAKETQYF. CDR3 nucleotide sequence: TGCGCCAGCAGGCGGGGGGCAAAAGAGACCCAGTACTTC.

The gene calls are TRBV28 and TRBJ1-5; the D is unclear. Trimming removed 6 bases from V and 5 bases from J, with 17 bases in between. The CDR3 has 15 amino acids. Germline assignment: CDR1 MDHEN and CDR2 SYDVKM. The CDR3 loop reads CASSPPGEGYQPQHF. The CDR3 DNA follows: TGTGCCAGCAGCCCCCCCGGGGAGGGTTATCAGCCCCAGCATTTT.

The chain uses TRBV6-2 or TRBV6-3 and TRBJ2-3; D may be TRBD2 (7 bases). V was cut by 0 bases and J by 1 base, with 8 bases left in between. CDR3 length: 15 residues. The germline V gene encodes CDR1 MNHEY and CDR2 SVGEGT. CDR3 protein: CASSYSGGRTDTQYF. The CDR3 nucleotides read TGTGCCAGCAGTTACTCGGGGGGGCGCACAGATACGCAGTATTTT.

The J gene is TRBJ1-4, the V gene TRBV4-1; D gene ambiguous. Germline lookup yields CDR1 MGHRA and CDR2 YSYEKL. This CDR3 contains 14 residues. V lost 1 base to trimming and J lost 7 bases, with 10 bases between them. The CDR3 reads CASSQVGIGEKLFF. CDR3 nucleotides: TGCGCCAGCAGCCAAGTCGGGATAGGTGAAAAACTGTTTTTT.

The V gene is TRBV15, the J gene TRBJ1-5, with TRBD1 matching over 8 bases. J gave up 7 bases and V 3 bases, and 5 bases lay outside the gene matches. The CDR3 consists of 14 residues. Germline lookup yields CDR1 LNHNV and CDR2 YYDKDF (reference sequence). This CDR3 is CATSSGQGRQPQHF. CDR3 DNA sequence: TGTGCCACCAGCAGTGGACAGGGTCGGCAGCCCCAGCATTTT.

The gene calls are TRBV19 and TRBJ2-7; 7 positions match TRBD1. Germline assignment: CDR1 LNHDA and CDR2 SQIVND (reference sequence). The CDR3 is made up of 13 amino acids. V was pared by 5 bases and J by 3 bases, with 4 bases of the junction left unmatched. CDR3 bases: TGTGCCAGTAGTCATGGACAGGTCTACGAGCAGTACTTC. Residues: CASSHGQVYEQYF.

The rearrangement links TRBV18 to TRBJ1-5, with D unclear. Trimming took off 2 bases at V and 0 bases at J, with 11 bases between the two ends. Germline loops: CDR1 KGHSH, CDR2 LQKENI. This CDR3 is 16 amino acids long. The CDR3 DNA reads TGTGCCAGCTCACCAGCGGGCGGGTATAGCAATCAGCCCCAGCATTTT. Translated, it gives CASSPAGGYSNQPQHF.

V gene TRBV30 combines with J gene TRBJ1-5, with a possible D match to TRBD1 (5 bases). Trimming stripped 4 bases from V and 2 bases from J, with 12 bases between. Germline values: CDR1 GTSNPN, CDR2 SVGIG (reference sequence). The CDR3 spans 14 residues. The CDR3 is CAWTGGVGNQPQHF. CDR3 nucleotide sequence: TGTGCCTGGACAGGAGGGGTGGGCAATCAGCCCCAGCATTTT.

The J gene is TRBJ2-7, the V gene TRBV5-4; D may be TRBD1 (5 bases). From germline, CDR1 is SGHNT and CDR2 YYREEE (reference sequence). There are 13 residues in the CDR3. Trimming took off 4 bases at V and 0 bases at J, with 8 bases between the two ends. CDR3 residues: CASSPDNSYEQYF. The CDR3 DNA is TGTGCCAGCAGCCCGGACAACTCCTACGAGCAGTACTTC.

The CDR3: CASSLRGHIAGELFF. The DNA of the CDR3 is TGTGCCAGCAGCTTAAGGGGGCATATCGCCGGGGAGCTGTTTTTT. The genes are TRBV5-8 and TRBJ2-2; 7 bases line up with TRBD1. The germline V gene encodes CDR1 SGHTS and CDR2 YDEGEE. This CDR3 is 15 amino acids long. V trimming: 2 bases; J trimming: 6 bases; junction bases outside the gene matches: 7. Full variable domain (remainder filled in from reference TRBV5-8 and TRBJ2-2): EAGVTQSPTHLIKTRGQQATLRCSPISGHTSVYWYQQALGLGLQFLLWYDEGEERNRGNFPPRFSGRQFPNYSSELNVNALELEDSALYLCASSLRGHIAGELFFGEGSRLTVL.